Described below is a single TCR beta chain sequence and its context. The record originates from a study of blood T cells in healthy people across ages. The germline V gene has CDR1 LGHDT and CDR2 YNNKEL (reference sequence). V was pared by 3 bases and J by 10 bases, with 13 bases between. CDR3 length: 13 residues. Combining a sample-barcoded 5' primer with a J-beta primer mix, a second PCR ran for roughly 6 to 12 cycles. TCRdb passed the 5' RACE reads through MiXCR, listing each CDR3 protein once. The profile covers around 1.5 million distinct CDR3 sequences, with around 59% appearing a single time and 6.5% to 8% taken by the ten largest.

The sequencing sample was made of blood. This clonotype was obtained from a man aged 18 to 29 in good health. The V call is TRBV3-1, the J call TRBJ2-1; no clear D gene. The CDR3 bases are TGTGCCAGCAGCCAGGGTTCCCCTAACGAGCAGTTCTTC. It yields the protein CASSQGSPNEQFF.